This T cell receptor beta chain was documented in a study of cytomegalovirus exposure and HLA in healthy donors (dated by TCRdb to 2016 to 2017). In the study overall: An earlier analysis of 587 of the donors reported under 300 Gb of sequence data and roughly 120 million unique TCR beta sequences obtained from around 190 million T cells. An early release that covered several hundred HLA-typed donors contained approximately 320 gigabases of sequencing data and about 84 million unique TCR sequences. Of the roughly 410 genotyped donors, roughly 80% were placed in the genetic ancestry cluster associated with self-reported Caucasian donors. The study was designed to test whether signatures of past pathogen exposure could be identified by cataloging public T cell receptors. Using immunosequencing, the study profiled T cell repertoires from fewer than 850 subjects and related those repertoires to cytomegalovirus serostatus. Besides the first cohort of 500 to 700 subjects, a separate validation cohort made up of over 100 different subjects was used. To predict cytomegalovirus infection status, the study combined high-throughput TCR immunosequencing, statistical association of individual TCRs with disease status, and machine learning. In a later analysis, previously published TCR beta repertoires from about 670 donors were re-analyzed and high-resolution HLA genotyping was added so that TCR occurrence patterns could be studied. In the later analysis, no new phenotypic data were used to find candidate immune exposures; instead, reliance was placed on TCR beta sequences and their occurrence across donors. An earlier analysis of several hundred of the donors applied high-throughput TCR beta sequencing to assess whether each TCR beta V gene segment acted as functional or pseudogenic. Donor age, sex, ethnicity and CMV serostatus were compiled together with the repertoire data. In a later genetic analysis, genome-wide SNP genotypes for about three fifths of the 666 donors were used, and that subset was treated as a discovery cohort. All discovery cohort repertoires had been generated using a single sequencing platform. Class I and class II HLA loci were covered by the typing at four-digit resolution. The number of donors typed differed by locus, with 629-630 for A, B, C, DRB1 and DQB1, roughly 550 for DQA1, under 610 for DPA1, and 400 to 490 for DPB1. About five DR-DQ haplotypes were treated as single units for association and clustering because of strong linkage in the cohort. On average, around 230,000 unique TCR beta nucleotide sequences were sequenced per donor among 398 genotyped donors of the cohort, with about 17% of those sequences being non-productive.

Receptor amplification or capture employed the immunoSEQ multiplex PCR assay. The multiplex PCR relied on a mix of 60 forward primers for TCR Vbeta segments and 13 reverse primers for TCR Jbeta segments. Amplification of the CDR3 region of rearranged TCR beta genes was performed with a multiplex PCR assay on genomic DNA. The Illumina HiSeq System was used to sequence the amplified TCR beta libraries as 87-base-pair reads. The source study handled its data this way. Across the 600 to 700 repertoires, a later analysis counted 75 million to 90 million unique TCR beta chains, roughly 11 million of which were shared by at least two donors. Raw reads were error-corrected and collapsed into unique sequences with a nearest-neighbor algorithm that merged closely related sequences to remove PCR and sequencing errors. Alignment of CDR3 sequences to IMGT reference sequences was used to assign V, D and J gene segments. For a sequence to be retained, at least a six-nucleotide match to both a V gene segment and a J gene segment was required. A rearrangement counted as productive if the CDR3 had no stop codons and remained in frame with V and J, and every other rearrangement counted as non-productive. CDR3 was defined by IMGT convention, running from the second conserved V-encoded cysteine to the conserved J-encoded phenylalanine. In an earlier analysis of just under 600 of the donors, sequences lacking an unambiguous match to a single V gene segment were excluded. In an earlier analysis of a few hundred of the donors, V segments were called functional above 56.7% productive rearrangements and were called segregating when the between-donor standard deviation exceeded 5%. To diagnose cytomegalovirus status from the catalog of TCR beta chain sequences, a statistical classification framework was built. In a later analysis, V and J genes were assigned by comparing TCR nucleotide sequences against IMGT/GENE-DB human TR gene sequences. Using the TCRdist pipeline, a later analysis assigned CDR3 sequences along with most-parsimonious VDJ recombination scenarios. A later analysis defined each TCR beta chain by its CDR3 amino acid sequence plus V-gene family, and excluded reads lacking a unique V-gene family. As a way to deal with suspected cross-contamination and a sequencing artifact, a later analysis dropped roughly 600 nucleotide sequences that were highly shared and had low generation probability. A later analysis calculated a clonal expansion index for each public chain from normalized within-repertoire ranks of inferred template counts. A later analysis computed generation probabilities with a VDJ recombination model fitted to out-of-frame rearrangements, and checked the results against IGoR. In a later analysis, TCR-TCR, TCR-HLA and TCR-CMV co-occurrence was scored with hypergeometric tests, and a repertoire-size bias correction was applied to TCR pairs. To estimate false discovery rates, a later analysis permuted the HLA or CMV assignments 20 times. In a later analysis, co-occurring TCRs were grouped using DBSCAN, and TCRdist sequence similarity was added for clustering within HLA-allele-positive subsets. Co-occurrence clustering excluded repertoires with fewer than 30,000 or more than 120,000 public chains, plus five with anomalous nucleotide sharing. TCRdb mirrors the immuneACCESS table, restricted to in-frame sequences. Some clones are absent from its copies; in checked studies, under half trace to an unresolved V gene, and the reason for the others is unknown. D and trimming were read from the DNA, whereas the V and J calls and clone size are those reported in that table. The sample records about 85,000 clones, 80% of which are singletons. The ten largest clones represent roughly a quarter of the sample.

Broad study findings and their caveats: A later analysis associated some 17,000 TCR beta sequences with specific HLA alleles at a false discovery rate of 0.05. According to a later genetic analysis, donors in an Asian-associated ancestry cluster had fewer N-insertions in productive TCRs than the approximately 700-donor mean. A few of the identified cytomegalovirus-associated TCR beta chains were confirmed in vitro to be specific for cytomegalovirus antigens. Cytomegalovirus status was reported to be diagnosed by the classifier with high specificity and sensitivity in both the original and validation cohorts. A later analysis reported that several top co-occurrence clusters appeared linked to parvovirus B19, influenza, CMV and Epstein-Barr virus. Because HLA typing was unavailable for some donors at each locus, only the typed subset was used in association tests. The study gave a list of about 150 TCR beta chains associated with cytomegalovirus. An earlier analysis of around 500 of the donors showed that most TCR beta V segments appeared in productive rearrangements either about 87% or about 30% of the time, which broadly matched IMGT annotations. Linkage disequilibrium might explain the correlated functional status among segregating V segments, but an unknown experimental factor could not be ruled out. The presence/absence analyses assumed that sequencing depth was roughly uniform across donors, and that assumption may not be true. The 87-base-pair reads could not distinguish some IMGT-functional V segments, including TRBV6-2 and TRBV6-3, so those segments were excluded. According to a later analysis, most CMV-associated TCR beta chains appeared to be HLA-restricted, and the HLA associations seemed to be driven largely by CMV exposure. When HLA alleles, especially DR and DQ, strongly co-occurred, attributing TCR associations to individual alleles was difficult. A later analysis found that TCR association rates varied across HLA loci, with DRB1 alleles showing the most associated TCRs and HLA-C alleles the fewest. This cohort had only TCR beta chains sequenced, and the lack of alpha or paired-chain data limited which features could be detected. A group of highly shared sequence variants was considered likely to be a technical artifact of the sequencing pipeline. Across donors, most TCR sequences were observed very rarely, whereas some public TCRs were present in many individuals. The only immune exposure information available for the cohort was CMV serostatus. According to the authors, the approach could potentially be generalized to other disease states and immunological phenotypes. Because counts were too low, some 17 rarely observed V segments, including chromosome 9 orphons, were left out of the earlier analysis of approximately 500 of the donors. A later analysis found that HLA-associated TCR beta chains were more clonally expanded and had lower generation probabilities than equally common non-associated chains. An association between a missense DCLRE1C variant and V-gene and J-gene trimming of TCR beta chains was found in a later genetic analysis and replicated in an independent cohort. A further reported finding was that TCR beta sequences accurately predicted the HLA-A and HLA-B alleles for most subjects in the first cohort.

The CDR3 has 14 amino acids, counting the end cysteine and phenylalanine. Here the CDR3 DNA is all that survives: 42 bases in frame from base 1. The CDR1 and CDR2 encoded by the germline V gene are SGHRS and YFSETQ. V is cut by 1 base and J by 6 bases, and the space between the germline ends is 13 bases. A remark on this clone: It has no known antigen specificity. One base away there is no much larger clone; base qualities are not given.

The cohort consisted of 650 to 700 healthy bone marrow donors. All cohort members were sampled while nominally healthy, although unrecorded immune exposures were likely present. The donor tested CMV seropositive, placing the donor among the 290 or so seropositive members of the cohort. Each donor provided a peripheral blood sample, and peripheral blood mononuclear cells were used for TCR beta sequencing. The Qiagen DNeasy Blood Extraction Kit was used to extract genomic DNA from the blood cell samples. The rearrangement combines TRBV5-1 with TRBJ1-2; D gene: possibly TRBD1, on 5 matching bases. This sequence originates from a woman aged 50 to 65 in good health and CMV-seropositive. Source material: PBMCs. The sequenced DNA is TGCGCCAGCAGCTTGTTGGCGAGACAGCATGGCTACACCTTC. This sequence encodes CASSLLARQHGYTF.